The 32 T cell receptor beta chains reported below all come from one sample, sequenced in a study of blood T cells in healthy people across ages (dated by TCRdb to the mid-2010s). Library method: 5' RACE. The run used an Illumina HiSeq 2500. A second about 7 to 11 cycle PCR used a sample-barcoded 5' primer and a J-beta primer mix. The public reads were run again by TCRdb, first through fastp at Q25 and then through MiXCR, and only productive beta chains were kept. Each entry merges the rows of one CDR3 protein and shows their most common DNA and genes. This sample gives 1,500,000 or so distinct CDR3 sequences in total; almost 60% of them show up just once. Of the sample, 5.5% to 8% falls within the top ten clones. Sequencing was performed on blood. These receptors were obtained from a young man in good health.

This clonotype showed up just a few times. This chain links TRBV6-2 or TRBV6-3 with TRBJ2-7; weak D call: TRBD2 (5 bases). The CDR3 runs to 14 residues. Germline loops: CDR1 MNHEY, CDR2 SVGEGT. V lost 4 bases and J lost 7, with 17 bases in between. The CDR3 loop is CASSLVSANWEQYF. The DNA for the CDR3 is TGTGCCAGCAGTTTAGTTAGCGCGAACTGGGAGCAGTACTTC.

V and J are TRBV29-1 and TRBJ2-3; D is undetermined. The length of the CDR3 is 13 residues. The germline V gene has CDR1 SQVTM and CDR2 ANQGSEA. Trimming cost V 3 bases and J 3 bases, with 10 bases left between them. CDR3: CSVDSQFTDTQYF. CDR3 sequence (DNA): TGCAGCGTTGACTCGCAGTTTACAGATACGCAGTATTTT.

The gene calls are TRBV11-2 and TRBJ2-4, with 7 nucleotides matching TRBD2. CDR3 length: 16 amino acids. J was trimmed by 0 bases and V by 0 bases; bases with no gene match: 2. Germline V gene sequence: CDR1 SGHAT, CDR2 FQNNGV. CDR3 residues: CASSLEAGQAKNIQYF. The CDR3 DNA reads as TGTGCCAGCAGCTTAGAAGCGGGGCAAGCCAAAAACATTCAGTACTTC.

With respect to this clonotype: The junction shows a germline mismatch at one end, possibly a read error. The rearrangement joins TRBV4-1 to TRBJ2-5, with 9 bases matching TRBD2. Per the germline V gene, CDR1 is MGHRA and CDR2 is YSYEKL. CDR3 size: 14 residues. The CDR3 sequence: CASNQVGGRGEQYF. The CDR3 region has the DNA TGCGCCAGCAACCAAGTAGGCGGGAGGGGGGAGCAGTACTTC.

V is TRBV20-1 and J is TRBJ2-7; TRBD1 matches at 8 bases. The CDR3 covers 16 residues. Germline V gives CDR1 DFQATT, CDR2 SNEGSKA (reference sequence). The J segment lost 2 bases and the V segment lost 0 bases, leaving 9 bases of the junction unmatched. DNA for the CDR3: TGCAGTGCTAGAGATCCGTTAGGACAGGGAGCCTACGAGCAGTACTTC. Its protein is CSARDPLGQGAYEQYF.

V and J are TRBV7-9 and TRBJ2-3; tentatively, D is TRBD1 or TRBD2 (5 bases each). Germline V gene data show CDR1 as SEHNR and CDR2 as FQNEAQ (reference sequence). This CDR3 comprises 15 residues. Trimming cost V 5 bases and J 2 bases, with 14 bases left between them. This CDR3 reads CASSGRDGDTDTQYF. CDR3 nucleotides: TGTGCCAGCAGCGGACGGGACGGAGACACAGATACGCAGTATTTT.

The gene calls are TRBV10-3 and TRBJ2-5; D call uncertain. V gave up 4 bases and J gave up 2 bases, with 8 bases separating them. The germline V gene has CDR1 ENHRY and CDR2 SYGVKD. The CDR3 is made up of 13 amino acids. CDR3 sequence: CAISGPRQETQYF. The DNA of the CDR3 is TGTGCCATCAGTGGTCCCCGTCAAGAGACCCAGTACTTC.

Only a few counts were recorded for this clonotype. J is TRBJ2-7 and V is TRBV7-2, with 7 bases matching TRBD1. V lost 5 bases, J lost 4 bases, and 17 bases stayed unmatched. This CDR3 comprises 17 residues. CDR1 is SGHTA and CDR2 is FQGNSA in the germline V gene. The chain's CDR3 is CASSLKVRDRRVYEQYF. CDR3 DNA sequence: TGTGCCAGCAGCCTAAAGGTTAGGGACAGAAGGGTTTACGAGCAGTACTTC.

This clonotype was counted at least ten times. The chain recombines TRBV27 with TRBJ2-3; TRBD1 matches at 7 bases. The length of the CDR3 is 15 residues. Germline CDR1 MNHEY, CDR2 SMNVEV (reference sequence). J lost 0 bases, V lost 6 bases, and 6 bases had no gene match. The CDR3 DNA reads as TGTGCCAGCAGCCCCGGGACAGCTAGCACAGATACGCAGTATTTT. Translated, it gives CASSPGTASTDTQYF.

Only a few counts were recorded for this clonotype. CDR3 protein: CASGGNEQYF. The CDR3, as DNA: TGTGCCAGTGGTGGTAACGAGCAGTACTTC. This chain joins TRBV19 and TRBJ2-7; no clear D gene. Looked up from germline, CDR1 is LNHDA and CDR2 is SQIVND (reference sequence). The CDR3 covers 10 residues. The V and J ends lost 8 bases and 5 bases respectively, with 7 bases between them.

V usage is TRBV20-1 and J usage is TRBJ2-5, with 8 bases identical to TRBD2. After removal of 7 bases from V and 11 bases from J, the junction contained 12 bases not matched to a gene. Germline V gene data show CDR1 as DFQATT and CDR2 as SNEGSKA (reference sequence). This CDR3 contains 12 residues. The DNA for the CDR3 is TGCAGTGTCGGTAGCGGGGCTTGGGAGCAGTACTTC. Translation: CSVGSGAWEQYF.

This chain uses TRBV6-1 with TRBJ2-1; D remains unclear. CDR3 length equals 16 residues. The V end lost 8 bases, the J end lost 4 bases, and 21 bases lay between the germline ends. Looked up from germline, CDR1 is MNHNS and CDR2 is SASEGT. The CDR3 coding sequence is TGTGCCAGCCAGATACCCTTCGGACCTCAGTACAATGAGCAGTTCTTC. It is translated as CASQIPFGPQYNEQFF.

The J gene is TRBJ2-7, the V gene TRBV29-1, with TRBD2 as a possible D gene (7 bases). Germline CDR1 is SQVTM and CDR2 is ANQGSEA. This CDR3 contains 14 residues. Trimming stripped 2 bases from V and 2 bases from J, with 13 bases between. The CDR3 DNA follows: TGCAGCGTTGAAAGGGGGGGCAGACCCTACGAGCAGTACTTC. This sequence encodes CSVERGGRPYEQYF.

V gene TRBV5-6 combines with J gene TRBJ1-2; weak D call: TRBD1 (6 bases). The CDR3 runs 14 residues. The germline CDR1 and CDR2 sequences are SGHDT and YYEEEE. V gave up 5 bases and J gave up 4 bases, with 15 bases separating them. CDR3: CASSSGAISYGYTF. The CDR3 DNA follows: TGTGCCAGCAGTTCAGGGGCGATCAGCTATGGCTACACCTTC.

A few counts support this clonotype. J is TRBJ2-1 and V is TRBV4-1, with D unclear. The V gene's germline CDR1 is MGHRA and CDR2 YSYEKL. The ends were cut back, 0 bases at V and 8 bases at J, with 2 bases in the middle. This CDR3 has 11 residues. CDR3 protein: CASSQEHEQFF. In DNA, the CDR3 is TGCGCCAGCAGCCAAGAGCATGAGCAGTTCTTC.

On this clonotype: A much larger clonotype is one base distant, so this may be a read error. The J gene is TRBJ2-3, the V gene TRBV7-2, with 9 bases aligning to TRBD2. From germline, CDR1 is SGHTA and CDR2 FQGNSA. The CDR3 runs 14 residues. With V trimmed by 5 bases and J by 4 bases, 4 bases remained unmatched. The CDR3 DNA reads TGTGCCAGCAGCGAACGCGGGGGGGCAGATACGCAGTATTTT. The encoded protein is CASSERGGADTQYF.

The chain recombines TRBV28 with TRBJ2-1; D is uncertain. CDR3 size: 14 residues. V shed 2 bases and J shed 7 bases, with 12 bases lying between them. Germline CDR1 reads MDHEN; CDR2 reads SYDVKM. The CDR3: CASSLGGVKNEQFF. CDR3 coding DNA: TGTGCCAGCAGTTTAGGTGGGGTGAAGAATGAGCAGTTCTTC.

This clonotype was observed a handful of times. The chain combines TRBV12-3 or TRBV12-4 with TRBJ1-1; possibly TRBD1 for D (6 bases). With 7 bases removed from V and 1 base from J, the gap between germline ends came to 10 bases. The CDR3 has 13 residues. The chain's CDR3 is CASNRGGNTEAFF. CDR3 nucleotides: TGTGCCAGCAACCGAGGGGGGAACACTGAAGCTTTCTTT.

CDR3 coding DNA: TGCAGTGCTATCAACCCGGGACAGGGTAACGAGCAGTACTTC. Residues: CSAINPGQGNEQYF. J is TRBJ2-7 and V is TRBV20-1; TRBD1 matches 9 bases. CDR3 length: 14 amino acids. Germline-derived CDR1 and CDR2 are DFQATT and SNEGSKA (reference sequence). V was clipped by 4 bases and J by 5 bases; unmatched bases: 9.

J is TRBJ2-2 and V is TRBV9, with 7 bases matching TRBD1. There are 13 residues in the CDR3. From germline, CDR1 is SGDLS and CDR2 YYNGEE. Trimming cost V 3 bases and J 7 bases; bases outside gene matches: 3. The CDR3 region has the DNA TGTGCCAGCAGCGCGACAGGGTTCGGGGAGCTGTTTTTT. Its translation: CASSATGFGELFF.

Only one count was recorded for this clonotype. The J gene is TRBJ1-2, the V gene TRBV29-1, with D hard to call. V was shortened by 4 bases and J by 4 bases, with 16 bases between the two germline ends. Germline CDR1 reads SQVTM; CDR2 reads ANQGSEA. This CDR3 comprises 14 residues. CDR3 amino acids: CSVAMDGSLYGYTF. The CDR3 DNA is TGCAGCGTTGCCATGGACGGTTCTCTCTATGGCTACACCTTC.

The chain recombines TRBV20-1 with TRBJ1-5; D is perhaps TRBD1 (5 bases). V shed 6 bases and J shed 4 bases, with 16 bases lying between them. The CDR3 is made up of 14 amino acids. From germline, CDR1 is DFQATT and CDR2 SNEGSKA (reference sequence). The CDR3 is CSAVTGGANQPQHF. In DNA form, the CDR3 reads TGCAGTGCCGTTACAGGTGGAGCGAATCAGCCCCAGCATTTT.

CDR3 residues: CSVGWEETQYF. The CDR3 DNA reads TGCAGCGTGGGATGGGAAGAGACCCAGTACTTC. This sequence joins TRBV29-1 and TRBJ2-5; the D is unclear. Germline lookup yields CDR1 SQVTM and CDR2 ANQGSEA. The CDR3 runs to 11 residues. With 6 bases removed from V and 3 bases from J, the gap between germline ends came to 8 bases.

This sequence joins TRBV12-3 or TRBV12-4 and TRBJ2-2, with 9 nucleotides matching TRBD2. CDR3 size: 15 residues. Trimming took 3 bases from V and 6 from J; bases not matched to a gene: 5. The CDR3 here is CASSLGLAGAGELFF. The CDR3 nucleotides read TGTGCCAGCAGTTTGGGACTAGCTGGCGCCGGGGAGCTGTTTTTT.

This clonotype has only a few counts. The V and J genes are TRBV3-1 and TRBJ2-7; TRBD2 agrees at 12 bases. Looked up from germline, CDR1 is LGHDT and CDR2 is YNNKEL (reference sequence). The V and J ends lost 3 bases and 4 bases, in that order; junction bases with no gene match: 7. The CDR3 contains 16 residues. CDR3 DNA sequence: TGTGCCAGCAGCCATACGACTAGCGGGAGTCGGTACGAGCAGTACTTC. Amino acid sequence: CASSHTTSGSRYEQYF.

CDR3 sequence reads: CASSLASGGASTDTQYF. The CDR3 DNA follows: TGTGCCAGCAGTTTGGCTAGCGGGGGGGCGTCGACAGATACGCAGTATTTT. The gene calls are TRBV6-5 and TRBJ2-3, with 12 bases fitting TRBD2. The junction had 8 bases not matched to a gene; V was cut back by 4 bases and J by 3 bases. The germline gives CDR1 MNHEY, CDR2 SVGAGI. This CDR3 has 17 residues.

This clonotype was found a few times. CDR3 sequence reads: CASSRNRVSTDTQYF. In nucleotides, the CDR3 is TGTGCCAGCAGCCGGAACAGGGTGAGCACAGATACGCAGTATTTT. The rearrangement links TRBV3-1 to TRBJ2-3; tentatively, D is TRBD1 (6 bases). Trimming removed 4 bases from V and 0 bases from J, with 11 bases in between. Per germline, CDR1 LGHDT and CDR2 YNNKEL (reference sequence). CDR3 length: 15 amino acids.

This chain connects TRBV7-9 to TRBJ2-3, with 8 bases fitting TRBD2. Germline trimming cut 1 base from V and 4 bases from J; bases unmatched to any gene: 10. Germline V lookup: CDR1 SEHNR, CDR2 FQNEAQ (reference sequence). This CDR3 spans 17 amino acids. The CDR3 loop reads CASSLGVAGLVPDTQYF. The CDR3 DNA reads TGTGCCAGCAGCTTAGGGGTCGCGGGACTAGTTCCAGATACGCAGTATTTT.

The chain combines TRBV5-4 with TRBJ2-1; 7 positions agree with TRBD2. Germline CDR1 and CDR2: SGHNT and YYREEE (reference sequence). J gave up 9 bases and V 2 bases, and 8 bases lay outside the gene matches. The CDR3 covers 14 residues. The CDR3 DNA follows: TGTGCCAGCAGCTTTCAGGGAGGGCTGCTTGAGCAGTTCTTC. It specifies CASSFQGGLLEQFF.

This rearrangement joins TRBV6-1 to TRBJ1-2; TRBD1 agrees at 10 bases. The CDR3 length is 16 residues. J was trimmed by 2 bases and V by 0 bases; bases with no gene match: 3. The germline gives CDR1 MNHNS, CDR2 SASEGT. CDR3 in DNA: TGTGCCAGCAGTGAAGCGGGGACAGGGGAGAACTATGGCTACACCTTC. This translates into CASSEAGTGENYGYTF.

This clonotype showed up many times. The chain combines TRBV9 with TRBJ2-7; 13 nucleotides line up with TRBD2. The germline gives CDR1 SGDLS, CDR2 YYNGEE. J gave up 6 bases and V 3 bases, and 0 bases lay outside the gene matches. This CDR3 contains 13 residues. The CDR3 spells CASSGTSGSEQYF. The CDR3 DNA sequence: TGTGCCAGCAGCGGGACTAGCGGGAGCGAGCAGTACTTC.

The chain employs TRBV6-6 and TRBJ2-2; no clear D gene. The CDR3 length is 11 residues. Germline CDR1 and CDR2: MNHNY and SVGAGI (reference sequence). Trimming left V 7 bases short and J 6 bases short, with 6 bases between. CDR3: CASKSPGELFF. Here the CDR3 DNA reads TGTGCCAGCAAAAGTCCCGGGGAGCTGTTTTTT.